The 32 T cell receptor beta chains in this list originate from one sample, sequenced in a study of blood T cells in healthy people across ages. Using a J-beta primer mix together with a sample-barcoded 5' primer, a second PCR was run for about 6 to 11 cycles. TCRdb reanalysed the 5' RACE reads using MiXCR and keeps one entry per CDR3 protein. The sample consists of approximately 940,000 distinct CDR3 sequences, about 48% of them appearing once. The sequenced sample was blood. The receptors here all came from a man aged 25 to 45 in good health.

The rearrangement links TRBV27 to TRBJ2-1, with a possible D match to TRBD1 (5 bases). Trimming removed 4 bases at V and 8 bases at J, with 21 bases between. The length of the CDR3 is 16 residues. Germline loops: CDR1 MNHEY, CDR2 SMNVEV (reference sequence). In nucleotides, the CDR3 is TGTGCCAGCAGTTCGGACAAGGCAGGGTCTGTGGATGAGCAGTTCTTC. This codes for CASSSDKAGSVDEQFF.

V and J are TRBV6-5 and TRBJ2-1, with 13 bases identical to TRBD2. The CDR3 is 16 amino acids. With 4 bases clipped from V and 8 bases from J, the junction kept 8 bases outside the gene matches. Germline V gene lookup returns CDR1 MNHEY and CDR2 SVGAGI. This CDR3 is CASSSITSGGADEQFF. DNA for the CDR3: TGTGCCAGCAGTTCCATCACTAGCGGGGGGGCCGATGAGCAGTTCTTC.

This clonotype was recorded at least ten times. The chain combines TRBV7-9 with TRBJ1-1; D is uncertain. The V end was cut by 1 base, the J end by 12 bases, with 9 bases between. The CDR3 is 11 residues long. The germline V gene has CDR1 SEHNR and CDR2 FQNEAQ (reference sequence). CDR3 residues: CASSLGWETFF. For the CDR3, the DNA is TGTGCCAGCAGCTTAGGGTGGGAAACTTTCTTT.

The chain recombines TRBV4-2 with TRBJ2-7, with 10 bases that match TRBD1. This CDR3 spans 16 amino acids. CDR1 and CDR2 from the germline V gene are LGHNA and YNFKEQ. V was pared by 0 bases and J by 7 bases, with 9 bases of the junction left unmatched. The CDR3 DNA reads as TGTGCCAGCAGCCAAGAAGGGACAGGGGCCTACAATGAGCAGTACTTC. It is translated as CASSQEGTGAYNEQYF.

V usage is TRBV12-3 or TRBV12-4 and J usage is TRBJ2-7; D possibly matches TRBD1 or TRBD2 (5 bases each). This CDR3 has 11 amino acids. The V and J ends lost 6 bases and 10 bases respectively, with 13 bases between them. CDR3 in DNA: TGTGCCAGCAGGGGATTGGGGGACCAGTACTTC. Its translation: CASRGLGDQYF.

DNA for the CDR3: TGTGCCAGCAGCTATATAGCGGGAGGGTACTCCTACGAGCAGTACTTC. It is translated as CASSYIAGGYSYEQYF. The J gene is TRBJ2-7, the V gene TRBV27; 11 bases are shared with TRBD2. In germline, CDR1 is MNHEY, CDR2 SMNVEV (reference sequence). This CDR3 has 16 residues. The V segment lost 6 bases and the J segment 0 bases; nucleotides outside the gene matches: 7.

The chain links TRBV10-3 to TRBJ1-5, with no clear D. CDR1 and CDR2 (germline): ENHRY, SYGVKD. CDR3 length equals 14 residues. The ends were cut back, 4 bases at V and 0 bases at J, with 7 bases in the middle. CDR3 coding DNA: TGTGCCATCAGTGTTGGGGATAGCAATCAGCCCCAGCATTTT. Its protein is CAISVGDSNQPQHF.

The genes are TRBV29-1 and TRBJ1-1, with TRBD1 as a possible D gene (5 bases). The germline V gene encodes CDR1 SQVTM and CDR2 ANQGSEA. V was pared by 3 bases and J by 4 bases, with 12 bases between. The CDR3 covers 13 residues. The DNA of the CDR3 is TGCAGCGTTGACGCAGGGATGAGCACTGAAGCTTTCTTT. Protein product: CSVDAGMSTEAFF.

This clonotype has only a few counts. The V and J genes are TRBV4-2 and TRBJ2-7, with D unclear. Trimming took off 0 bases at V and 3 bases at J, with 6 bases between the two ends. The CDR3 is 13 residues long. Germline V gene sequence: CDR1 LGHNA, CDR2 YNFKEQ. CDR3 DNA: TGTGCCAGCAGCCAAGATCACAGCTACGAGCAGTACTTC. Its protein product is CASSQDHSYEQYF.

The chain uses TRBV10-3 and TRBJ2-3; 7 nucleotides agree with TRBD2. Germline CDR1 is ENHRY and CDR2 is SYGVKD. J gave up 1 base and V 0 bases, and 4 bases lay outside the gene matches. The CDR3 has 16 amino acids. The CDR3 is CAISESKRGGTDTQYF. For the CDR3, the DNA is TGTGCCATCAGTGAGTCGAAGCGGGGCGGCACAGATACGCAGTATTTT.

In the case of this clonotype: This may come from a read error, since a much larger clone is one base off. V gene TRBV7-9 combines with J gene TRBJ1-1; D might be TRBD1 (6 bases). The CDR3 runs to 16 residues. Germline CDR1 is SEHNR and CDR2 is FQNEAQ (reference sequence). V shed 3 bases and J shed 2 bases, with 16 bases lying between them. The CDR3 here is CASSLLPGDINTEAFF. In DNA, the CDR3 is TGTGCCAGCAGCTTGCTCCCTGGGGACATAAACACTGAAGCTTTCTTT.

The genes are TRBV20-1 and TRBJ2-1; D not resolved. The germline V and J ends were trimmed by 3 bases and 7 bases, with 7 bases remaining between them. CDR1 is DFQATT and CDR2 is SNEGSKA in the germline V gene (reference sequence). The CDR3 has 11 residues. The CDR3 loop is CSASKDNEQFF. As DNA, the CDR3 is TGCAGTGCTAGCAAAGATAATGAGCAGTTCTTC.

In its sample, this clonotype was seen once. The V and J genes are TRBV7-9 and TRBJ2-3; D is unresolved. Germline loops: CDR1 SEHNR, CDR2 FQNEAQ (reference sequence). The CDR3 loop spans 14 amino acids. Trimming took off 5 bases at V and 2 bases at J, with 11 bases between the two ends. DNA for the CDR3: TGTGCCAGCAGCCATTGGGCCTACACAGATACGCAGTATTTT. Translating gives CASSHWAYTDTQYF.

This chain connects TRBV27 to TRBJ2-3, with 7 bases matching TRBD2. Germline values: CDR1 MNHEY, CDR2 SMNVEV (reference sequence). CDR3 length equals 16 residues. Trimming cost V 2 bases and J 0 bases; bases outside gene matches: 5. In DNA form, the CDR3 reads TGTGCCAGCAGTTTACGTGGGGGGGATAGCACAGATACGCAGTATTTT. It yields the protein CASSLRGGDSTDTQYF.

The chain uses TRBV24-1 and TRBJ1-2, with TRBD1 matching 8 bases. The CDR3 covers 15 residues. Germline loops: CDR1 KGHDR, CDR2 SFDVKD. The J segment lost 2 bases and the V segment lost 3 bases, leaving 4 bases of the junction unmatched. The CDR3 sequence is CATSDPTGGNYGYTF. As DNA, the CDR3 is TGTGCCACCAGTGATCCTACAGGGGGAAACTATGGCTACACCTTC.

This clonotype appeared a single time. This CDR3 reads CASSWGQGMRNSYEQYF. CDR3 nucleotide sequence: TGTGCCAGCAGTTGGGGACAGGGGATGCGGAATTCCTACGAGCAGTACTTC. V and J are TRBV6-2 or TRBV6-3 and TRBJ2-7; 10 bases line up with TRBD1. This CDR3 has 17 residues. Germline lookup yields CDR1 MNHEY and CDR2 SVGEGT. J gave up 1 base and V 4 bases, and 10 bases lay outside the gene matches.

This clonotype was picked up many times. The rearrangement links TRBV3-1 to TRBJ2-7; D might be TRBD2 (6 bases). The V and J ends lost 3 bases and 6 bases respectively, with 15 bases between them. The CDR3 covers 14 residues. CDR1 is LGHDT and CDR2 is YNNKEL in the germline V gene (reference sequence). The chain's CDR3 is CASSHRDSQAEQYF. In DNA form, the CDR3 reads TGTGCCAGCAGCCACCGGGACTCTCAGGCCGAGCAGTACTTC.

There are many counts of this clonotype. The chain joins TRBV20-1 to TRBJ2-3, with D uncertain. The V end was cut by 7 bases, the J end by 6 bases, with 17 bases between. Germline loops: CDR1 DFQATT, CDR2 SNEGSKA (reference sequence). This CDR3 has 13 residues. The CDR3 here is CSVFGISADTQYF. For the CDR3, the DNA is TGCAGTGTTTTCGGAATATCAGCCGATACGCAGTATTTT.

This chain joins TRBV7-2 and TRBJ2-3, with a possible D match to TRBD1 (6 bases). V gave up 2 bases and J gave up 5 bases, with 20 bases separating them. This CDR3 is 17 amino acids long. The germline V gene encodes CDR1 SGHTA and CDR2 FQGNSA. The CDR3 protein is CASSLLLMATGIDTQYF. In nucleotides, the CDR3 is TGTGCCAGCAGCTTATTATTGATGGCGACAGGCATAGATACGCAGTATTTT.

The rearrangement uses TRBV7-2 and TRBJ2-7, with D possibly TRBD1 on 7 matching bases. The CDR3 spans 17 residues. Trimming stripped 5 bases from V and 4 bases from J, with 24 bases between. The germline CDR1 and CDR2 sequences are SGHTA and FQGNSA. The DNA of the CDR3 is TGTGCCAGCAGCCGACGAGGGGGGACAGTCACGGCGTACGAGCAGTACTTC. Translating it yields CASSRRGGTVTAYEQYF.

This clonotype was seen a single time. A read error may produce the germline difference seen at one junction end. The chain combines TRBV7-2 with TRBJ2-3; no reliable D call. The CDR3 consists of 16 residues. Looked up from germline, CDR1 is SGHTA and CDR2 is FQGNSA. The CDR3 sequence is CTSNLGNQAGTDTQYF. The CDR3, as DNA: TGTACCAGCAACTTAGGAAACCAGGCTGGCACAGATACGCAGTATTTT.

CDR3 sequence reads: CASSLDRAYNEQFF. The CDR3 nucleotides are TGTGCCAGCAGTTTGGACAGGGCCTACAATGAGCAGTTCTTC. The genes are TRBV12-3 or TRBV12-4 and TRBJ2-1; 8 nucleotides align to TRBD1. There are 14 residues in the CDR3. J gave up 2 bases and V 3 bases, and 0 bases lay outside the gene matches.

The V call is TRBV11-2, the J call TRBJ2-3, with 7 bases aligning to TRBD2. This CDR3 is 15 amino acids long. With 5 bases clipped from V and 2 bases from J, the junction kept 7 bases outside the gene matches. CDR1 is SGHAT and CDR2 is FQNNGV in the germline V gene. CDR3 protein: CASSLDSGYTDTQYF. In DNA, the CDR3 is TGTGCCAGCAGCCTCGATAGCGGGTACACAGATACGCAGTATTTT. The full variable domain, in which reference TRBV11-2 and TRBJ2-3 provide the parts outside the CDR3, is EAGVAQSPRYKIIEKRQSVAFWCNPISGHATLYWYQQILGQGPKLLIQFQNNGVVDDSQLPKDRFSAERLKGVDSTLKIQPAKLEDSAVYLCASSLDSGYTDTQYFGPGTRLTVL.

The CDR3, as DNA: TGCGCCAGCAGCTTGTCGAGCGGGGGGACCGACGAGCAGTACTTC. This codes for CASSLSSGGTDEQYF. This rearrangement joins TRBV5-1 to TRBJ2-7; TRBD2 matches 9 bases. The CDR3 is made up of 15 amino acids. CDR1 is SGHRS and CDR2 is YFSETQ in the germline V gene. Trimming at V came to 1 base and at J to 5 bases, leaving 7 bases not matched to a gene.

CDR3 protein: CASSLERGGDYNEQFF. Written as DNA, the CDR3 is TGTGCCAGCAGCTTGGAGAGGGGGGGAGACTACAATGAGCAGTTCTTC. The chain uses TRBV5-6 and TRBJ2-1; TRBD2 might be the D (7 bases). V gave up 0 bases and J gave up 3 bases, with 13 bases separating them. Germline loops: CDR1 SGHDT, CDR2 YYEEEE. CDR3 length: 16 amino acids. The variable domain in full, with the rest retrieved from reference TRBV5-6 and TRBJ2-1, is DAGVTQSPTHLIKTRGQQVTLRCSPKSGHDTVSWYQQALGQGPQFIFQYYEEEERQRGNFPDRFSGHQFPNYSSELNVNALLLGDSALYLCASSLERGGDYNEQFFGPGTRLTVL.

This clonotype has only a few counts. J is TRBJ2-7 and V is TRBV6-4, with a tentative D call TRBD2 (6 bases). In germline, CDR1 is MRHNA, CDR2 SNTAGT. Deletions cut 8 bases from V and 3 bases from J, with 23 bases between. This CDR3 has 16 residues. The CDR3: CASGLYRRGPIYEQYF. The DNA of the CDR3 is TGTGCCAGCGGTCTCTACCGGAGGGGTCCTATCTACGAGCAGTACTTC.

This clonotype was detected only once. The chain links TRBV7-2 to TRBJ2-7, with D perhaps TRBD2 (7 bases). Germline values: CDR1 SGHTA, CDR2 FQGNSA. Trimming stripped 6 bases from V and 2 bases from J, with 20 bases between. This CDR3 spans 16 amino acids. The chain's CDR3 is CASSQPGGPSTYEQYF. CDR3 nucleotide sequence: TGTGCCAGCAGTCAACCCGGGGGGCCATCAACCTACGAGCAGTACTTC.

This clonotype was counted many times. The V gene is TRBV20-1, the J gene TRBJ2-5; 8 nucleotides line up with TRBD1. CDR3 length equals 17 residues. Germline loops: CDR1 DFQATT, CDR2 SNEGSKA (reference sequence). The ends lost 3 bases at V and 1 base at J; junction bases unmatched: 13. CDR3 sequence reads: CSARWGEGQAFQETQYF. The DNA of the CDR3 is TGCAGTGCTAGGTGGGGTGAGGGACAGGCCTTCCAAGAGACCCAGTACTTC.

The chain carries TRBV29-1 and TRBJ2-1, with 8 bases lining up with TRBD1. With the DNA end fitting TRBJ2-7 better, the J assignment may be wrong. This CDR3 is built from 14 residues. CDR1 and CDR2 from the germline V gene are SQVTM and ANQGSEA. For the CDR3, the DNA is TGCAGCGTTGCCGGACAGGGAGTCCACAATGAGCAGTACTTC. It codes for CSVAGQGVHNEQYF.

The chain joins TRBV11-2 to TRBJ1-1; 12 nucleotides match TRBD1. The ends lost 4 bases at V and 10 bases at J; junction bases unmatched: 7. The length of the CDR3 is 14 residues. CDR1 is SGHAT and CDR2 is FQNNGV in the germline V gene. In nucleotides, the CDR3 is TGTGCCAGCAGCTCTGTGGGACAGGGGGCCTCAGCTTTCTTT. Residues: CASSSVGQGASAFF.

This chain uses TRBV5-1 with TRBJ1-1; TRBD1 is a possible D gene (5 bases). V gave up 7 bases and J gave up 4 bases, with 17 bases separating them. Looked up from germline, CDR1 is SGHRS and CDR2 is YFSETQ. The CDR3 spans 14 residues. The CDR3 DNA reads TGCGCCAGCTTCGGGGGGAAAGTAGGCACTGAAGCTTTCTTT. This sequence encodes CASFGGKVGTEAFF.

The DNA for the CDR3 is TGTGCCAGCAGTGCCGGGGTGGGCACCGGGGAGCTGTTTTTT. Its translation is CASSAGVGTGELFF. V is TRBV6-1 and J is TRBJ2-2; maybe TRBD2 (5 bases). The CDR3 contains 14 residues. Germline lookup yields CDR1 MNHNS and CDR2 SASEGT. With 4 bases removed from V and 4 bases from J, the gap between germline ends came to 10 bases.